The subject of this entry is one TCR beta chain. V was shortened by 5 bases and J by 5 bases, with 18 bases between the two germline ends. CDR3 length: 15 residues. Germline V gives CDR1 SGHTA, CDR2 FQGTGA. Sequencing was performed with immunoSEQ multiplex PCR; in TCRdb, only in-frame clones are kept and a portion is missing. The sample yields approximately 170,000 clones, 90% seen once. This sample was taken from a study of control samples from healthy donors and cancer patients. The receptor's source is a woman in her 50s in good health. The sequenced material came from blood. V and J are TRBV7-3 and TRBJ1-2; possible D gene TRBD1, 5 bases. This CDR3 reads CASSPGTAVGYGYTF. The CDR3 DNA sequence: TGTGCCAGCAGCCCGGGGACCGCCGTTGGGTATGGCTACACCTTC.